This note documents a single T cell receptor beta chain sequence. This specimen belongs to a study of shared clonotypes between healthy human individuals. It was CD45RO-negative cells, positively selected for CCR7, that made up naive CD8 cells, with terminally differentiated effector memory CD45RA+ cells excluded. With 4 bases removed from V and 0 bases from J, the gap between germline ends came to 11 bases. This CDR3 comprises 15 residues. In germline, CDR1 is SGDLS, CDR2 YYNGEE. TCRdb's table, derived via immunoSEQ multiplex PCR, lists solely in-frame clones and lacks some. Of about 2 million clones listed, just under 95% are singletons.

This chain joins TRBV9 and TRBJ1-5; maybe TRBD1 (5 bases). The TCR originated in a man younger than 35 in good health. Source material: naive CD8+ T cells sorted from blood. In nucleotides, the CDR3 is TGTGCCAGCAGCACCCGGGACGGTAGCAATCAGCCCCAGCATTTT. Protein sequence: CASSTRDGSNQPQHF.